This T cell receptor (beta chain) was identified during a study of pediatric ulcerative colitis. The assay was immunoSEQ multiplex PCR, and TCRdb's table has in-frame clones only and misses some. This table holds 30,000 or so clones, about 81% found once. The CDR3 contains 13 residues. V lost 0 bases and J 11 bases, leaving 13 bases between the germline ends. Per the germline V gene, CDR1 is ENHRY and CDR2 is SYGVKD. Rectal tissue came from one to two pinch biopsies taken at colonoscopy. The V gene is TRBV10-3, the J gene TRBJ1-1; D unclear. Sequencing input: gut tissue. This sequence was found in a boy aged 5 to 17 with mild ulcerative colitis. CDR3 sequence (DNA): TGTGCCATCAGTGAGTCGGTACGGGAGTCGGCTTTCTTT. Residues: CAISESVRESAFF.